In its sample, the clone carrying this TCR beta chain was seen a few times. The sample originates from a study of blood T cell repertoires in COVID-19. At the level of the study: COVID-19 samples from acute and convalescent phases originated in the United States, Italy and Spain. T cells, B-cell-depleted T cells, or PBMCs supplied cDNA or gDNA.

This CDR3 region has 18 residues. V was trimmed by 3 bases and J by 4 bases, leaving 21 bases between them. Germline values: CDR1 LGHDT, CDR2 YNNKEL (reference sequence). Per the original data handling: The authors estimated nucleated cell counts from reference gene primer amplification. Here immunoSEQ multiplex PCR was the method, and the copy in TCRdb shows in-frame clones only, minus some. That table furnishes V, J and clone size, whereas the DNA furnished D and trimming. The data contain roughly 59,000 clones, about four fifths of them seen just once; the ten biggest clones take up about 6.4%. The chain carries TRBV3-1 (or the pseudogene TRBV3-2) and TRBJ1-4; D is ambiguous. The material sequenced was peripheral blood. This receptor was identified in a woman in her forties or fifties with active or convalescent COVID-19. The CDR3: CASSHPPTGTALNEKLFF. The CDR3 region has the DNA TGTGCCAGCAGCCATCCCCCGACCGGAACAGCCCTTAATGAAAAACTGTTTTTT.